This T cell receptor (beta chain) was obtained from a study of persistence of HIV-infected CD4 T cells. Study at large: Suppressive ART had lasted a median of around 8 years.

The libraries were made with immunoSEQ version 4 in survey mode. Using immunoSEQ multiplex PCR, the repertoire was profiled, and TCRdb retains in-frame clones only, with some absent. The table lists around 35,000 clones, approximately 90% of them singletons, with about 1.3% in the top ten. As for this clone: Its antigen is not known.

This nonspecific control used anti-CD3/anti-CD28 bead stimulation of CD4+ T cells. CD4+ T cells upregulating both CD40 ligand and CD69 were sorted as responding cells. Adults with HIV-1 started suppressive ART while chronically infected. Before stimulation, PBMCs underwent CD8+ T cell depletion. Study findings and constraints: Rare CMV-responding cells carrying HIV-1 proviruses were not analyzed separately for TCR.

The V end was cut by 2 bases, the J end by 3 bases, with 16 bases between. The CDR3 covers 15 residues. Germline CDR1 reads GTSNPN; CDR2 reads SVGIG (reference sequence). The sequence was collected from an adult man with HIV who was CMV-seropositive. J is TRBJ1-1 and V is TRBV30; D unresolved. The specimen comprised CD4+ T cells sorted from PBMCs after approximately 19-hour stimulation, sampled from a patient who received antiretroviral therapy. In nucleotides, the CDR3 is TGTGCCTGGAGTCCTGGTAGGGTATATGACACTGAAGCTTTCTTT. It yields the protein CAWSPGRVYDTEAFF.